This is a list of T cell receptor beta chains from one sample in a study of shared clonotypes between healthy human individuals. Profiled with immunoSEQ multiplex PCR; TCRdb holds only in-frame clones, not every one. The table has 1,100,000 or so clones, about 84% seen once; the top ten hold 0.5% to 0.6%. Sequenced sample: memory CD4+ T cells from PBMCs. These receptors were obtained from a man in his late teens or twenties in good health. Some clones in this sample may be carry-over from other donors' samples. Each CDR3 is given with its conserved first and last residue. Fields, in order: V gene, J gene, D gene, CDR3 length, clone size, CDR3 DNA, CDR3 protein. A D gene is named only where the DNA matches it firmly. Clone size is given for some rows only: seen once, a few or many times, or a class if the clone is expanded.

>TRBV30|TRBJ1-1|.|14|few
TGTGCCTGGACTATCGGGGTCGGGAACACTGAAGCTTTCTTT
CAWTIGVGNTEAFF
>TRBV29-1|TRBJ1-2|.|12|once
TGCAGCGTTGGAGGGCAGTACTATGGCTACACCTTC
CSVGGQYYGYTF
>TRBV7-9|TRBJ2-3|TRBD2|15|.
TGTGCCAGCAGCCCCCGGACTAGCTACCCAGATACGCAGTATTTT
CASSPRTSYPDTQYF
>TRBV6-6|TRBJ2-7|TRBD2|12|few
TGTGCTAGTGGGGGGAGGGCTTATGAGCAGTACTTC
CASGGRAYEQYF
>TRBV5-1|TRBJ1-2|.|15|.
TGCGCCAGCAGCCCCGGAGAGATACCCGTCTATGGCTACACCTTC
CASSPGEIPVYGYTF
>TRBV6-5|TRBJ2-1|.|15|few
TGTGCCAGCAGTTATACGCGCGGGGTCTACAATGAGCAGTTCTTC
CASSYTRGVYNEQFF
>TRBV28|TRBJ2-7|.|13|.
TGTGCCAGCAGCCCGATCGGGGGCCGCGAGCAGTACTTC
CASSPIGGREQYF
>TRBV4-1|TRBJ2-7|.|15|.
TGCGCCAGCAGCCAAGTTGGGACCGCATCCTACGAGCAGTACTTC
CASSQVGTASYEQYF
>TRBV7-9|TRBJ2-1|.|16|.
TGTGCCAGCAGCTTAGCGCGCAGTAGCTCGCGGGTTGAGCAGTTCTTC
CASSLARSSSRVEQFF
>TRBV7-2|TRBJ2-1|.|15|.
TGTGCCAGCAGCTTAGGCGAGAGCTCCTACAATGAGCAGTTCTTC
CASSLGESSYNEQFF
>TRBV5-1|TRBJ2-2|.|15|.
TGCGCCAGCAGCTCGGGTCCTTGGGACACCGGGGAGCTGTTTTTT
CASSSGPWDTGELFF
>TRBV28|TRBJ1-1|.|15|.
TGTGCCAGCAGTTTTGAGGCATCTTTAGGACCTGAAGCTTTCTTT
CASSFEASLGPEAFF
>TRBV19|TRBJ1-1|.|14|once
TGTGCCAGTACCCGGAGATGGGGGAACACTGAAGCTTTCTTT
CASTRRWGNTEAFF
>TRBV28|TRBJ2-5|TRBD1|15|.
TGTGCCAGCAAGTTAGTCCCGGGACAGGGAGGGACCCAGTACTTC
CASKLVPGQGGTQYF
>TRBV10-3|TRBJ2-7|TRBD1|14|.
TGTGCCATCAGTGCGGGACAGGGGAAATACGAGCAGTACTTC
CAISAGQGKYEQYF
>TRBV7-9|TRBJ2-1|.|13|once
TGTGCTGGTAGACGCCGAGAAGGCAATGAGCAGTTCTTC
CAGRRREGNEQFF
>TRBV4-1|TRBJ2-7|TRBD1|16|.
TGCGCCAGCAGCCAAGATCAGGGGGAGTGGGCCTACGAGCAGTACTTC
CASSQDQGEWAYEQYF